Below, one TCR beta chain is given with its context. This entry belongs to a study of human T cells and chemical hapten exposure. Study context: Minor volume differences among pooled libraries chiefly drove per-sample TCR yield variation.

TCRdb reanalysed the RACE reads using MiXCR and keeps one entry per CDR3 protein. The sample shows approximately 90,000 distinct CDR3 sequences, over 10% of them seen only once. Stated time point: patch test 1, 2 weeks after DPC sensitization. Treatment meaning: therapeutic diphenylcyclopropenone sensitization with weekly scalp DPC. From germline, CDR1 is MNHEY and CDR2 SVGAGI. This CDR3 is built from 15 residues. Trimming took off 2 bases at V and 7 bases at J, with 12 bases between the two ends. The chain joins TRBV6-5 to TRBJ1-6; no definite D call. The TCR sequence derives from a woman aged 40 to 50 with alopecia areata. Some clones in this sample may be carry-over from other donors' samples. The sample consisted of whole blood, taken in connection with sensitization to the hapten diphenylcyclopropenone (DPC). The CDR3 region is CASSYRQSGNSPLHF. In DNA, the CDR3 is TGTGCCAGCAGTTACCGACAATCGGGGAATTCACCCCTCCACTTT.